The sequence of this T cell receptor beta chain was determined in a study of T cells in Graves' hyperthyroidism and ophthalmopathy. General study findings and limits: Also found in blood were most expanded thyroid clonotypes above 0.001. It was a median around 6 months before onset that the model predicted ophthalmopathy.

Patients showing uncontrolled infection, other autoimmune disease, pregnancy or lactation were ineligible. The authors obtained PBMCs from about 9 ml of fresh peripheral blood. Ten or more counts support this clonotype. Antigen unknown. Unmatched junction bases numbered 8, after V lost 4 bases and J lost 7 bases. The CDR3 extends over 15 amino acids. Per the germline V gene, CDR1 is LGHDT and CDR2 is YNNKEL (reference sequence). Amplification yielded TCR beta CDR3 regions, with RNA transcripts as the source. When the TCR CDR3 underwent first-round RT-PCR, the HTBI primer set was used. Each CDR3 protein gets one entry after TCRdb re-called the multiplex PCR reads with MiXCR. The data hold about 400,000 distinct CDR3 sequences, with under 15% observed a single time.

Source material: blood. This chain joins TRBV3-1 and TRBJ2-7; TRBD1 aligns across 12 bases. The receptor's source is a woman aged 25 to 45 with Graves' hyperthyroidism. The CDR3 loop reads CASSRPGQGAREQYF. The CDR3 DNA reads TGTGCCAGCAGCCGGCCGGGACAGGGGGCGAGGGAGCAGTACTTC.